Below are 26 T cell receptor beta chains sequenced from a single sample in a study of blood T cell repertoires in COVID-19. Clones were sequenced by immunoSEQ multiplex PCR, and TCRdb holds only the in-frame ones, with some missing. The table includes 350,000 to 450,000 clones, 70% to 90% detected once. Sequenced input: peripheral blood. These TCRs come from a human donor in a cohort sampled during active COVID-19.

V and J are TRBV6-6 and TRBJ1-4; 8 bases are shared with TRBD1. The CDR3 runs to 14 residues. The V segment lost 8 bases and the J segment 7 bases; nucleotides outside the gene matches: 9. In germline, CDR1 is MNHNY, CDR2 SVGAGI (reference sequence). The chain's CDR3 is CASALPGGGEKLFF. CDR3 bases: TGTGCCAGCGCTCTTCCAGGGGGCGGTGAAAAACTGTTTTTT.

The genes are TRBV28 and TRBJ1-4; D remains ambiguous. The CDR3 has 14 residues. CDR1 and CDR2 from the germline V gene are MDHEN and SYDVKM. Trimming cost V 4 bases and J 8 bases, with 14 bases left between them. CDR3 residues: CASSSRVLQEKLFF. CDR3 nucleotide sequence: TGTGCCAGCAGTTCCCGTGTTCTCCAGGAAAAACTGTTTTTT.

The chain employs TRBV2 and TRBJ2-5, with no clear D. Germline V gives CDR1 SNHLY, CDR2 FYNNEI. The CDR3 is made up of 13 amino acids. The V end lost 7 bases, the J end lost 3 bases, and 12 bases lay between the germline ends. The CDR3 bases are TGTGCCAGCACCGTAGCTCCTGAAGAGACCCAGTACTTC. This translates into CASTVAPEETQYF.

The gene calls are TRBV5-1 and TRBJ2-5, with D maybe TRBD1 (5 bases). CDR1 is SGHRS, CDR2 YFSETQ, per germline. The CDR3 runs 13 residues. V lost 5 bases, J lost 4 bases, and 12 bases lay in between. The CDR3 loop is CASRVGQGETQYF. The CDR3 coding sequence is TGCGCCAGCAGGGTTGGGCAGGGAGAGACCCAGTACTTC.

The V and J genes are TRBV28 and TRBJ2-1; tentatively, D is TRBD2 (5 bases). The CDR3 consists of 13 residues. Deletions cut 4 bases from V and 4 bases from J, with 8 bases between. The germline V gene encodes CDR1 MDHEN and CDR2 SYDVKM. CDR3 sequence (DNA): TGTGCCAGCAGTTCCGGGGAGTACAATGAGCAGTTCTTC. This codes for CASSSGEYNEQFF.

Of note for this clone: Other nucleotide sequences in the sample specify the same CDR3. The V gene is TRBV19, the J gene TRBJ1-1, with 7 bases fitting TRBD1. Germline V gene lookup returns CDR1 LNHDA and CDR2 SQIVND (reference sequence). This CDR3 has 15 residues. The V and J ends lost 5 bases and 1 base, in that order; junction bases with no gene match: 7. The CDR3 nucleotides read TGTGCCAGTAGTCCTCCGACAGGGAGGAACACTGAAGCTTTCTTT. It encodes CASSPPTGRNTEAFF.

The J gene is TRBJ1-1, the V gene TRBV7-9; 9 nucleotides line up with TRBD1. The V gene end was trimmed by 5 bases and the J gene end by 3 bases; junction bases not matched to a gene: 7. Germline values: CDR1 SEHNR, CDR2 FQNEAQ (reference sequence). The CDR3 length is 15 residues. In nucleotides, the CDR3 is TGTGCCAGCAGCCGGGACAGGGTATTGTACACTGAAGCTTTCTTT. This translates into CASSRDRVLYTEAFF.

V gene TRBV5-4 combines with J gene TRBJ2-1; maybe TRBD1 (5 bases). Trimming pared 0 bases from V and 2 bases from J, leaving 6 bases between. The germline V gene has CDR1 SGHNT and CDR2 YYREEE (reference sequence). The CDR3 spans 14 residues. CDR3 in amino acids: CASSLDRTYNEQFF. Here the CDR3 DNA reads TGTGCCAGCAGCTTGGACAGGACCTACAATGAGCAGTTCTTC.

In its sample, this clone was seen once. V is TRBV25-1 and J is TRBJ1-2; D is uncertain. Trimming shortened V by 2 bases and J by 4 bases, and 11 bases separated the two germline ends. The germline gives CDR1 MGHDK, CDR2 SYGVNS. This CDR3 has 14 residues. CDR3 sequence: CASSETGEVYGYTF. CDR3 nucleotides: TGTGCCAGCAGTGAAACCGGAGAGGTCTATGGCTACACCTTC.

The rearrangement links TRBV3-1 (or the pseudogene TRBV3-2) to TRBJ2-2, with unresolved D. The germline CDR1 and CDR2 sequences are LGHDT and YNNKEL (reference sequence). There are 13 residues in the CDR3. Trimming cost V 7 bases and J 5 bases, with 11 bases left between them. CDR3 in amino acids: CASTLTATGELFF. The CDR3 DNA reads as TGTGCCAGCACCCTAACTGCGACCGGGGAGCTGTTTTTT.

The chain links TRBV11-2 to TRBJ2-7, with a tentative D call TRBD2 (6 bases). The V end was cut by 4 bases, the J end by 7 bases, with 23 bases between. CDR1 and CDR2 (germline): SGHAT, FQNNGV. CDR3 size: 16 residues. The CDR3 bases are TGTGCCAGCAGCTCTCACCGACTAGACTCAAAACGAGAGCAGTACTTC. It is translated as CASSSHRLDSKREQYF.

The chain uses TRBV5-6 and TRBJ2-1; 9 bases are a match to TRBD2. The length of the CDR3 is 16 residues. The V segment lost 1 base and the J segment 1 base; nucleotides outside the gene matches: 3. Germline V gene lookup returns CDR1 SGHDT and CDR2 YYEEEE. The CDR3: CASSLSSGISYNEQFF. CDR3 nucleotide sequence: TGTGCCAGCAGCTTGTCTAGCGGGATTTCCTACAATGAGCAGTTCTTC. The full variable domain, completed using reference TRBV5-6 and TRBJ2-1, is DAGVTQSPTHLIKTRGQQVTLRCSPKSGHDTVSWYQQALGQGPQFIFQYYEEEERQRGNFPDRFSGHQFPNYSSELNVNALLLGDSALYLCASSLSSGISYNEQFFGPGTRLTVL.

V is TRBV6-5 and J is TRBJ1-4; D unclear. Germline lookup yields CDR1 MNHEY and CDR2 SVGAGI. The CDR3 has 14 residues. Trimming removed 6 bases at V and 5 bases at J, with 13 bases between. Written as DNA, the CDR3 is TGTGCCAGCAGGGCAACAACGGGGAATGAAAAACTGTTTTTT. Its translation: CASRATTGNEKLFF.

The genes are TRBV14 and TRBJ2-5; 9 bases map to TRBD2. V gave up 1 base and J gave up 0 bases; unmatched junction bases: 3. The V gene's germline CDR1 is SGHDN and CDR2 FVKESK. There are 16 residues in the CDR3. CDR3 sequence reads: CASSQGRGGYQETQYF. In DNA, the CDR3 is TGTGCCAGCAGCCAAGGGCGGGGGGGGTACCAAGAGACCCAGTACTTC.

The chain joins TRBV7-8 to TRBJ2-7; 12 bases agree with TRBD2. The CDR3 consists of 16 residues. The germline CDR1 and CDR2 sequences are SGHVS and FQNEAQ. V dropped 6 bases and J dropped 3; count of bases not matched to a gene: 9. The CDR3 region is CASSSNLAGGRYEQYF. The CDR3 DNA follows: TGTGCCAGCAGTTCAAATCTAGCGGGAGGGCGCTACGAGCAGTACTTC. The full variable domain, in which reference TRBV7-8 and TRBJ2-7 provide the parts outside the CDR3, is GAGVSQSPRYKVAKRGQDVALRCDPISGHVSLFWYQQALGQGPEFLTYFQNEAQLDKSGLPSDRFFAERPEGSVSTLKIQRTQQEDSAVYLCASSSNLAGGRYEQYFGPGTRLTVT.

This chain uses TRBV7-8 with TRBJ1-5, with D possibly TRBD1 on 6 matching bases. Trimming took off 1 base at V and 7 bases at J, with 11 bases between the two ends. The CDR3 sequence is 14 residues long. Germline values: CDR1 SGHVS, CDR2 FQNEAQ. CDR3 sequence: CASSLETGGQPQHF. The CDR3, as DNA: TGTGCCAGCAGCTTAGAGACAGGCGGCCAGCCCCAGCATTTT. Looking up the rest from reference TRBV7-8 and TRBJ1-5 gives the full variable domain: GAGVSQSPRYKVAKRGQDVALRCDPISGHVSLFWYQQALGQGPEFLTYFQNEAQLDKSGLPSDRFFAERPEGSVSTLKIQRTQQEDSAVYLCASSLETGGQPQHFGDGTRLSIL.

This clone showed up just once. V and J are TRBV6-5 and TRBJ2-7; no clear D gene. Germline assignment: CDR1 MNHEY and CDR2 SVGAGI. The V end lost 6 bases, the J end lost 5 bases, and 11 bases lay between the germline ends. The CDR3 consists of 12 residues. The CDR3 DNA reads TGTGCCAGCAGCCCCTCGGTCCACGAGCAGTACTTC. Its translation is CASSPSVHEQYF.

The chain carries TRBV4-1 and TRBJ1-3, with D perhaps matching TRBD1 (6 bases). Germline lookup yields CDR1 MGHRA and CDR2 YSYEKL. V was cut by 4 bases and J by 2 bases, with 12 bases left in between. The CDR3 runs to 15 residues. For the CDR3, the DNA is TGCGCCAGCAGCCTTTACAGGGCAACTGGAAACACCATATATTTT. This encodes CASSLYRATGNTIYF.

This clone has only one observation. The CDR3 DNA is TGTGCCACCAGCAGAGAGGTCGACAGGGGAGAGAAGACCCAGTACTTC. Translated: CATSREVDRGEKTQYF. The chain employs TRBV15 and TRBJ2-5; 8 nucleotides align to TRBD1. The CDR3 totals 16 residues. The J segment lost 6 bases and the V segment lost 0 bases, leaving 9 bases of the junction unmatched. Germline V lookup: CDR1 LNHNV, CDR2 YYDKDF (reference sequence). Using reference TRBV15 and TRBJ2-5 for the parts outside the CDR3, the full variable domain is DAMVIQNPRYQVTQFGKPVTLSCSQTLNHNVMYWYQQKSSQAPKLLFHYYDKDFNNEADTPDNFQSRRPNTSFCFLDIRSPGLGDTAMYLCATSREVDRGEKTQYFGPGTRLLVL.

V gene TRBV19 combines with J gene TRBJ2-7; 8 bases map to TRBD1. CDR1 LNHDA and CDR2 SQIVND come from the germline V gene (reference sequence). With 4 bases clipped from V and 1 base from J, the junction kept 6 bases outside the gene matches. The length of the CDR3 is 15 residues. The CDR3 DNA reads TGTGCCAGTAGTAGGGGGACAGGAGTTTCCTACGAGCAGTACTTC. Translation: CASSRGTGVSYEQYF.

V is TRBV1 and J is TRBJ2-7; the table's TRBD2 call for D was not verified on the DNA. TRBV1 is classified as a pseudogene. The length of the CDR3 is 14 residues. The CDR3 DNA reads as TGCACCAGCAGAAGTAGTAGCGGGAGAGGTGAGCAGTACTTC. Its protein is CTSRSSSGRGEQYF.

This sequence joins TRBV5-1 and TRBJ2-2; no firm D call. V was pared by 1 base and J by 2 bases, with 6 bases between. This CDR3 contains 14 residues. In germline, CDR1 is SGHRS, CDR2 YFSETQ. In DNA form, the CDR3 reads TGCGCCAGCAGCTTGACAATAAACACCGGGGAGCTGTTTTTT. It translates to CASSLTINTGELFF.

This clone was detected once. J is TRBJ1-1 and V is TRBV28; 8 bases are a match to TRBD1. After removal of 3 bases from V and 10 bases from J, the junction contained 4 bases not matched to a gene. The germline CDR1 and CDR2 sequences are MDHEN and SYDVKM. The CDR3 length is 12 residues. The DNA for the CDR3 is TGTGCCAGCAGTTTCGGACAGGGACGAGCTTTCTTT. Its protein product is CASSFGQGRAFF.

CDR3 in DNA: TGTGCCAGCAAAGGGACAATTCGAGAGCAGCCCCAGCATTTT. Encoded protein: CASKGTIREQPQHF. The genes are TRBV6-6 and TRBJ1-5; perhaps TRBD1 as D (6 bases). This CDR3 region has 14 residues. With 7 bases removed from V and 7 bases from J, the gap between germline ends came to 17 bases. Germline V gives CDR1 MNHNY, CDR2 SVGAGI (reference sequence).

The chain employs TRBV19 and TRBJ2-7, with 7 nucleotides matching TRBD1. The V and J ends lost 5 bases and 2 bases, in that order; junction bases with no gene match: 12. Germline CDR1 is LNHDA and CDR2 is SQIVND (reference sequence). The CDR3 length is 16 residues. In DNA form, the CDR3 reads TGTGCCAGTAGTCTTCGGCCCCCAACAGGGGCCTACGAGCAGTACTTC. Its protein is CASSLRPPTGAYEQYF.

The chain carries TRBV7-8 and TRBJ2-5, with 13 bases lining up with TRBD2. Per the germline V gene, CDR1 is SGHVS and CDR2 is FQNEAQ. V was clipped by 3 bases and J by 5 bases; unmatched bases: 6. This CDR3 contains 16 residues. The CDR3 coding sequence is TGTGCCAGCAGCTTCTCACTAGCGGGGGGGCGGGAGACCCAGTACTTC. This codes for CASSFSLAGGRETQYF.